The rows below give T cell receptor beta chains drawn from one sample of a study of T cells in Graves' hyperthyroidism and ophthalmopathy. A single record per CDR3 protein comes from TCRdb applying MiXCR to the multiplex PCR reads. This table holds around 600,000 distinct CDR3 sequences, 45% found once. Source material: peripheral blood or thyroid tissue (not recorded which). The receptors come from an adult man with Graves' disease, either hyperthyroidism or ophthalmopathy (not recorded which). The CDR3 runs from the conserved cysteine through the conserved F or W. The D gene is left open where the match is weak. Clone size is not always given. Where it is, it says once, few, many or a class for expanded clones.

TGCAGCTTAGGACAGGGAATTCGTTATGGCTACACCTTC CSLGQGIRYGYTF TRBD1 13 TRBJ1-2 NA TRBV29-1
TGCAGCGCCGGCAGCCCAGGGTACACTGAAGCTTTCTTT CSAGSPGYTEAFF NA 13 TRBJ1-1 NA TRBV29-1
TGTGCCAGCACCCCCGGGGACAGGGGAAATGGCTACACCTTC CASTPGDRGNGYTF TRBD1 14 TRBJ1-2 NA TRBV12-3/TRBV12-4
TGTGCCAGCAGCTCGACAGGGTATTCGAACACCTTC CASSSTGYSNTF TRBD1 12 TRBJ1-2 few TRBV5-4
TGTGCCAGCAGCCCACCTGGGGAGCCTGGCTACACCTTC CASSPPGEPGYTF NA 13 TRBJ1-2 NA TRBV7-2
TGCGCCAGCAACCCCGCCTACAGGGGGAAGAACACTGAAGCTTTCTTT CASNPAYRGKNTEAFF TRBD1 16 TRBJ1-1 NA TRBV5-1
TGTGCCAGCAGCTTAGCTGTGGGGCCTTCCTACGAGCAGTACTTC CASSLAVGPSYEQYF NA 15 TRBJ2-7 NA TRBV7-2
TGTGCCAGCAGCGTAGGAACAGGGGGCTACGGGCAGTACTTC CASSVGTGGYGQYF TRBD1 14 TRBJ2-7 NA TRBV9
TGTGCCAGCAGTTTTTTGTTTTCCACTGAAGCTTTCTTT CASSFLFSTEAFF NA 13 TRBJ1-1 NA TRBV12-3/TRBV12-4
TGTGCCAGCAGCCCTCGGGACGCTAACTATGGCTACACCTTC CASSPRDANYGYTF NA 14 TRBJ1-2 NA TRBV6-6
TGCAGTGCTAGAGAGAATGAGGACCATCAGCCCCAGCATTTT CSARENEDHQPQHF NA 14 TRBJ1-5 few TRBV20-1
TGTGCCAGCAGAGGGGATCCCAAGCAGCCCCAGCATTTT CASRGDPKQPQHF NA 13 TRBJ1-5 few TRBV7-3
TGTGCCACCAGCAGAGATTTGGTAGATCAGCCCCAGCATTTT CATSRDLVDQPQHF NA 14 TRBJ1-5 many TRBV15
TGTGCCAGCAGCCAGGGCCACCCCTACGAGCAGTACTTC CASSQGHPYEQYF NA 13 TRBJ2-7 NA TRBV10-3
TGTGCCAGCAGCTTAGTCCTAGCGCACCTTCAAGAGACCCAGTACTTC CASSLVLAHLQETQYF NA 16 TRBJ2-5 NA TRBV7-8
TGTGCCAGCAGGGGGCTGGGCTATGTAAACACTGAAGCTTTCTTT CASRGLGYVNTEAFF NA 15 TRBJ1-1 NA TRBV25-1
TGTGCCAGCAGCGTCGGAAGGACAGGGCCGGCCTACGAGCAGTACTTC CASSVGRTGPAYEQYF TRBD1 16 TRBJ2-7 NA TRBV11-1
TGCAGCGTTGAAGTACCTAGCTCCTACGAGCAGTACTTC CSVEVPSSYEQYF NA 13 TRBJ2-7 NA TRBV29-1
TGCAGCTCCCACGGCTCTGAAGCTTTCTTT CSSHGSEAFF NA 10 TRBJ1-1 NA TRBV29-1
TGTGCCATCAGCGGCCGGGACAGCCTTCTCTACGAGCAGTACTTC CAISGRDSLLYEQYF TRBD1 15 TRBJ2-7 NA TRBV10-3
TGTGCCAGTAAACACGGAGCCGCGAACACTGAAGCTTTCTTT CASKHGAANTEAFF NA 14 TRBJ1-1 NA TRBV19
TGTGCCACCGGAGGCTCAATGAACACTGAAGCTTTCTTT CATGGSMNTEAFF NA 13 TRBJ1-1 NA TRBV28
TGTGCCAGCTCACAACAAGACAGGGTAGAGTACTTC CASSQQDRVEYF TRBD1 12 TRBJ2-7 NA TRBV9
TGTGCCAGCAGCTGGACAGGGGGCGGGGGCCAAGAGACCCAGTACTTC CASSWTGGGGQETQYF TRBD1 16 TRBJ2-5 NA TRBV7-8
TGTGCCACCAGCAGATCCGGGACAGGGGTCACCATATATTTT CATSRSGTGVTIYF TRBD1 14 TRBJ1-3 NA TRBV15
TGTGCCAGCAGCTCAACAGGGGGCACGACTGAAGCTTTCTTT CASSSTGGTTEAFF TRBD1 14 TRBJ1-1 many TRBV5-6
TGTGCCAGCAGCTTATTTGCAGGGGGGTCGAGGGAGCAGTACTTC CASSLFAGGSREQYF NA 15 TRBJ2-7 NA TRBV7-9